These 28 T cell receptor beta chains were all obtained from the same sample, sequenced in a study of cytomegalovirus exposure and HLA in healthy donors (dated by TCRdb to the late 2010s). Receptors were amplified or captured by the immunoSEQ multiplex PCR assay. For the multiplex PCR, a mixture combining 60 forward primers for TCR Vbeta segments and 13 reverse primers for TCR Jbeta segments was used. Here the immuneACCESS table is served through TCRdb, limited to in-frame sequences with V and J called. Missing clones are a known gap in these copies; in checked studies unresolved V genes cover under half, and the rest lacks a known reason. The sample table holds over 150,000 clones, of which about three quarters were seen once. The ten largest clones capture 2.5% to 4% of the sample. The specimen sequenced was PBMCs. The source of these receptors is a woman aged 50 to 60 in good health and CMV-seropositive.

This clone appeared a few times. The V gene is TRBV7-2, the J gene TRBJ2-7; TRBD1 matches at 9 bases. Germline loops: CDR1 SGHTA, CDR2 FQGNSA. The CDR3 sequence is 15 residues long. Germline trimming cut 1 base from V and 4 bases from J; bases unmatched to any gene: 5. CDR3 nucleotides: TGTGCCAGCAGCTTAGAAGGGACAGGGTTTTACGAGCAGTACTTC. Translated: CASSLEGTGFYEQYF.

This chain connects TRBV11-3 to TRBJ2-7; 9 nucleotides agree with TRBD1. V trimming: 7 bases; J trimming: 6 bases; junction bases outside the gene matches: 10. CDR1 is SGHNT and CDR2 is YENEEA in the germline V gene. CDR3 length: 14 amino acids. The CDR3 bases are TGTGCCAGCAATGGGGACAGGGACATAGTCGAGCAGTACTTC. Its translation: CASNGDRDIVEQYF.

The rearrangement joins TRBV27 to TRBJ2-3, with D uncertain. V was trimmed by 3 bases and J by 0 bases, leaving 4 bases between them. The CDR3 extends over 13 amino acids. CDR1 is MNHEY and CDR2 is SMNVEV in the germline V gene (reference sequence). This CDR3 reads CASSFGSTDTQYF. The CDR3 DNA reads as TGTGCCAGCAGTTTCGGGAGCACAGATACGCAGTATTTT.

The chain is built from TRBV7-2 and TRBJ2-5; TRBD1 matches 8 bases. Gene TRBJ2-7 matches the end of the DNA better, so the J call may be wrong. CDR1 and CDR2 from the germline V gene are SGHTA and FQGNSA. This CDR3 has 14 amino acids. The chain's CDR3 is CASSLDGRGLEQYF. The CDR3 DNA is TGTGCCAGCAGCTTAGACGGCAGGGGGCTCGAGCAGTACTTC.

The chain is built from TRBV14 and TRBJ2-5; perhaps TRBD1 as D (6 bases). CDR1 and CDR2 (germline): SGHDN, FVKESK. The CDR3 extends over 15 amino acids. The V end was cut by 0 bases, the J end by 5 bases, with 13 bases between. CDR3 loop: CASSQDLGGRETQYF. The CDR3 region has the DNA TGTGCCAGCAGCCAAGATCTTGGGGGCCGGGAGACCCAGTACTTC.

The V gene is TRBV10-3, the J gene TRBJ1-3; D is ambiguous. CDR1 is ENHRY, CDR2 SYGVKD, per germline. V gave up 7 bases and J gave up 0 bases, with 7 bases separating them. The CDR3 runs to 13 residues. Here the CDR3 reads CAINGDSGNTIYF. The CDR3 DNA reads as TGTGCCATCAACGGAGACTCTGGAAACACCATATATTTT.

This chain links TRBV4-3 with TRBJ1-2; 7 bases are shared with TRBD1. Germline CDR1 LGHNA, CDR2 YSLEER. The ends lost 3 bases at V and 2 bases at J; junction bases unmatched: 6. CDR3 length equals 15 residues. CDR3 bases: TGCGCCAGCAGCCATCACCAACAGGGGAACTATGGCTACACCTTC. Translated: CASSHHQQGNYGYTF.

The V and J genes are TRBV4-1 and TRBJ2-3; TRBD2 agrees at 11 bases. The germline V gene encodes CDR1 MGHRA and CDR2 YSYEKL. Trimming at V came to 3 bases and at J to 3 bases, leaving 8 bases not matched to a gene. CDR3 length: 17 amino acids. CDR3 sequence reads: CASSQAGLAGDTDTQYF. The CDR3 region has the DNA TGCGCCAGCAGCCAGGCCGGACTAGCGGGTGATACAGATACGCAGTATTTT.

This chain uses TRBV5-1 with TRBJ2-1; 9 bases agree with TRBD1. The V gene end was trimmed by 4 bases and the J gene end by 9 bases; junction bases not matched to a gene: 11. CDR3 length equals 15 residues. Germline V gene sequence: CDR1 SGHRS, CDR2 YFSETQ. CDR3 coding DNA: TGCGCCAGCAGCACCAACCGGGACAGGGCGGGTGAGCAGTTCTTC. It codes for CASSTNRDRAGEQFF.

The chain is built from TRBV7-9 and TRBJ2-7, with TRBD1 matching 7 bases. V shed 5 bases, J shed 0 bases, and the junction held 4 bases outside the gene matches. The CDR3 has 14 residues. Germline CDR1 reads SEHNR; CDR2 reads FQNEAQ (reference sequence). This CDR3 is CASSAQGDSYEQYF. DNA of the CDR3: TGTGCCAGCAGCGCTCAGGGGGACTCCTACGAGCAGTACTTC.

CDR3 residues: CASSFSGGFYNEQFF. The CDR3, as DNA: TGTGCCAGCAGCTTCTCGGGGGGGTTCTACAATGAGCAGTTCTTC. The gene calls are TRBV7-9 and TRBJ2-1; 8 bases are a match to TRBD2. The CDR3 is 15 amino acids. The germline V gene has CDR1 SEHNR and CDR2 FQNEAQ (reference sequence). Unmatched junction bases numbered 4, after V lost 3 bases and J lost 3 bases.

The chain has TRBV2 and TRBJ2-3, with 7 bases aligning to TRBD1. This CDR3 is built from 14 residues. J gave up 5 bases and V 4 bases, and 6 bases lay outside the gene matches. Germline CDR1 reads SNHLY; CDR2 reads FYNNEI. The CDR3 spells CASSGKGAGDTQYF. The DNA for the CDR3 is TGTGCCAGCAGTGGTAAGGGGGCGGGAGATACGCAGTATTTT.

This chain joins TRBV28 and TRBJ1-1; 9 nucleotides align to TRBD1. The germline CDR1 and CDR2 sequences are MDHEN and SYDVKM. The CDR3 consists of 13 residues. Trimming removed 3 bases from V and 9 bases from J; junction bases left unmatched: 5. Here the CDR3 reads CASSFDRGTKAFF. The CDR3 DNA reads TGTGCCAGCAGTTTCGACAGGGGGACAAAAGCTTTCTTT.

V is TRBV5-6 and J is TRBJ1-2; 7 bases map to TRBD1. CDR1 SGHDT and CDR2 YYEEEE come from the germline V gene. V was clipped by 4 bases and J by 1 base; unmatched bases: 7. This CDR3 is built from 15 residues. The CDR3: CASSLWDSGNYGYTF. In DNA, the CDR3 is TGTGCCAGCAGCCTATGGGACAGCGGTAACTATGGCTACACCTTC.

The chain is built from TRBV5-4 and TRBJ1-3, with D possibly TRBD1 on 6 matching bases. From germline, CDR1 is SGHNT and CDR2 YYREEE (reference sequence). Trimming took 1 base from V and 2 from J, leaving 13 bases between them. CDR3 size: 16 residues. CDR3 residues: CASSLQSGDTGNTIYF. CDR3 DNA sequence: TGTGCCAGCAGCTTGCAGTCCGGGGACACTGGAAACACCATATATTTT. Looking up the rest from reference TRBV5-4 and TRBJ1-3 gives the full variable domain: ETGVTQSPTHLIKTRGQQVTLRCSSQSGHNTVSWYQQALGQGPQFIFQYYREEENGRGNFPPRFSGLQFPNYSSELNVNALELDDSALYLCASSLQSGDTGNTIYFGEGSWLTVV.

This chain joins TRBV30 and TRBJ2-7; TRBD1 might be the D (6 bases). Between the trimmed V and J ends, which lost 2 bases and 0 bases, there was a span of 8 bases. The CDR3 sequence is 13 residues long. CDR1 is GTSNPN and CDR2 is SVGIG in the germline V gene (reference sequence). The CDR3 nucleotides read TGTGCCTGGAGTCCAGGGGTCTCCTACGAGCAGTACTTC. It encodes CAWSPGVSYEQYF.

The chain carries TRBV10-2 and TRBJ1-2; perhaps TRBD1 as D (5 bases). The CDR3 spans 15 residues. V was shortened by 7 bases and J by 0 bases, with 15 bases between the two germline ends. Germline assignment: CDR1 WSHSY and CDR2 SAAADI. Here the CDR3 DNA reads TGCGCCAGCATTATAACCCCGGGGGCTAACTATGGCTACACCTTC. Encoded protein: CASIITPGANYGYTF.

This clone has just a few counts. The V call is TRBV7-9, the J call TRBJ2-1; D ambiguous. The CDR3 has 16 residues. Germline values: CDR1 SEHNR, CDR2 FQNEAQ (reference sequence). V was trimmed by 0 bases and J by 0 bases, leaving 9 bases between them. DNA of the CDR3: TGTGCCAGCAGCTTAGCGAGGTCGGGCTCCTACAATGAGCAGTTCTTC. Protein product: CASSLARSGSYNEQFF.

The CDR3 DNA is TGTGCCAGCAGTTACTCGAGGTACACGCGGTACAATGAGCAGTTCTTC. Translated: CASSYSRYTRYNEQFF. The chain links TRBV6-5 to TRBJ2-1; no clear D. Trimming cost V 0 bases and J 4 bases, with 13 bases left between them. The CDR3 totals 16 residues. Germline V lookup: CDR1 MNHEY, CDR2 SVGAGI.

This clone was counted once. This chain connects TRBV11-3 to TRBJ1-1, with D tentatively TRBD1 (6 bases). Germline V CDR1 and CDR2: SGHNT, YENEEA. V was cut by 5 bases and J by 10 bases, with 17 bases left in between. The CDR3 has 13 amino acids. Here the CDR3 DNA reads TGTGCCAGCAGCCCGGGACACCAACAAGCAGCTTTCTTT. Protein: CASSPGHQQAAFF.

The chain carries TRBV6-6 and TRBJ1-3; a weak D match, TRBD1 (6 bases). Germline-derived CDR1 and CDR2 are MNHNY and SVGAGI (reference sequence). The CDR3 length is 14 residues. The V end was cut by 6 bases, the J end by 3 bases, with 12 bases between. In nucleotides, the CDR3 is TGTGCCAGCAGCCCCCGGGACAATGGAAACACCATATATTTT. Its translation is CASSPRDNGNTIYF.

V usage is TRBV5-4 and J usage is TRBJ2-7, with D perhaps TRBD2 (6 bases). Germline-derived CDR1 and CDR2 are SGHNT and YYREEE (reference sequence). The CDR3 contains 16 residues. V was trimmed by 0 bases and J by 2 bases, leaving 15 bases between them. CDR3 sequence reads: CASSLDGGRGTYEQYF. CDR3 DNA: TGTGCCAGCAGCTTGGACGGGGGAAGGGGCACCTACGAGCAGTACTTC.

The chain combines TRBV5-1 with TRBJ2-6; TRBD1 matches 7 bases. Germline V gene sequence: CDR1 SGHRS, CDR2 YFSETQ. CDR3 length: 16 residues. J was trimmed by 2 bases and V by 0 bases; bases with no gene match: 2. The CDR3 bases are TGCGCCAGCAGCTTGGACGGGACAGCTGGGGCCAACGTCCTGACTTTC. This translates into CASSLDGTAGANVLTF.

The V and J genes are TRBV5-1 and TRBJ2-3; TRBD2 matches at 7 bases. The J segment lost 5 bases and the V segment lost 0 bases, leaving 18 bases of the junction unmatched. The germline V gene has CDR1 SGHRS and CDR2 YFSETQ. This CDR3 spans 19 amino acids. In DNA, the CDR3 is TGCGCCAGCAGCTTGGAGGTGGGAAGGAGCGGGACTCGCGGAGATACGCAGTATTTT. Its translation is CASSLEVGRSGTRGDTQYF.

This clone came up a few times. The DNA for the CDR3 is TGTGCCAGTAGTTGGCAGGGTGATTCTGGAAACACCATATATTTT. Its protein is CASSWQGDSGNTIYF. The chain combines TRBV19 with TRBJ1-3; maybe TRBD1 (5 bases). The V and J ends lost 5 bases and 1 base respectively, with 12 bases between them. The CDR3 totals 15 residues. Per the germline V gene, CDR1 is LNHDA and CDR2 is SQIVND (reference sequence).

The V and J genes are TRBV6-1 and TRBJ2-7, with TRBD1 matching over 12 bases. Germline V lookup: CDR1 MNHNS, CDR2 SASEGT. The V segment lost 4 bases and the J segment 3 bases; nucleotides outside the gene matches: 10. The CDR3 extends over 17 amino acids. CDR3 DNA: TGTGCCAGCAGTGGACCGGGACAGGGGGCCCTAATCTACGAGCAGTACTTC. Its protein product is CASSGPGQGALIYEQYF.

J is TRBJ1-1 and V is TRBV1; the table's D call of TRBD1 was not tested on the DNA. TRBV1 is assigned pseudogene status. The CDR3 is 17 amino acids. The CDR3 DNA reads as TGCACCAGCAGCCAATCCAACCGGGACAGGGGAGACACTGAAGCTTTCTTT. Translated, it gives CTSSQSNRDRGDTEAFF.

About this clone: The CDR3 ends on some other residue instead of the conserved phenylalanine or tryptophan, so this is likely a read error. It is unclear where the CDR3 begins or ends on the DNA, so no DNA is shown, and the CDR3 is as TCRdb lists it. Here the CDR3 reads CASSKSGSGEGAV. The chain links TRBV21-1 to TRBJ1-2; the D call in the table, TRBD1, was not verified against the DNA. TRBV21-1 is an annotated pseudogene. Inclusive of both ends, the CDR3 amounts to 13 amino acids.